This is a list of T cell receptor beta chains from one sample in a study of blood T cells in healthy people across ages. TCRdb reprocessed the 5' RACE reads with MiXCR, giving one entry per CDR3 protein. The sample carries roughly 1.9 million distinct CDR3 sequences, about 39% recorded once. Sequenced sample: blood. The source of these receptors is a human donor in good health. CDR3s include the opening cysteine and the closing phenylalanine or tryptophan. The D gene is left open where the match is weak. Rows give clone size only sometimes, using once, few, many, or a class for an expanded clone.

-	TRBV20-1	-	TRBJ1-2	TGCAGTGCTAGAGGTCCGGGGAGCACCGGCTACACCTTC	CSARGPGSTGYTF
TRBD2	TRBV20-1	-	TRBJ2-5	TGCAGTGCTAGACCTGCCGAGTGGATAGCGGGGACCCAAGAGACCCAGTACTTC	CSARPAEWIAGTQETQYF
TRBD2	TRBV4-3	-	TRBJ2-1	TGCGCCAGCAGCCAAGCTAGCGGGGGGCTAGATGAGCAGTTCTTC	CASSQASGGLDEQFF
-	TRBV5-6	few	TRBJ2-1	TGTGCCAGCAGCGAGGTTCTGAGCTCCTACAATGAGCAGTTCTTC	CASSEVLSSYNEQFF
-	TRBV15	once	TRBJ1-5	TGTGCCACCAGCAGAGATCGACGGAATCAGCCCCAGCATTTT	CATSRDRRNQPQHF
TRBD2	TRBV6-5	-	TRBJ2-3	TGTGCCAGCAGTTACGGCGCTAGCGGGGGAGATACGCAGTATTTT	CASSYGASGGDTQYF
TRBD2	TRBV6-1	-	TRBJ2-1	TGTGCCAGCAGTGAACCGCCTAGCGGAAGCCCTCTCCACAATGAGCAGTTCTTC	CASSEPPSGSPLHNEQFF
-	TRBV5-1	-	TRBJ1-1	TGCGCCAGCAGTCTAAACCCATCCGTGGGTGAAGCTTTCTTT	CASSLNPSVGEAFF
-	TRBV7-2	once	TRBJ1-1	TGTGCCAGCAGCTTAGACCAGGCAGGGGAGGCTGAAGCTTTCTTT	CASSLDQAGEAEAFF
-	TRBV9	-	TRBJ2-3	TGTGCCAGCAGCGTAGAGGCGAGATCGACAGATACGCAGTATTTT	CASSVEARSTDTQYF
-	TRBV6-2/TRBV6-3	-	TRBJ1-1	TGTACCAGCAGCCCCGGGACCCCTGAAGCTTTCTTT	CTSSPGTPEAFF
-	TRBV5-5	-	TRBJ1-6	TGTGCCAGCAGCGAGCCGAGCTCCTATAATTCACCCCTCCACTTT	CASSEPSSYNSPLHF
-	TRBV10-3	-	TRBJ2-6	TGTGCCATCGGGGGGATGAACGGGACCCTCTCTGGGGCCAACGTCCTGACTTTC	CAIGGMNGTLSGANVLTF
TRBD2	TRBV9	once	TRBJ2-3	TGTGCCGGCAGCGTCGGGACTAGCGGGGGGGCCGCGGATACGCAGTATTTT	CAGSVGTSGGAADTQYF
TRBD2	TRBV6-4	-	TRBJ2-1	TGTGCCAGCAGGGAGAGCGGGGGGGCCAATGAGCAGTTCTTC	CASRESGGANEQFF
-	TRBV5-4	few	TRBJ2-1	TGTGCCAGCAGCTTAGAGTCAGGGGCCGATGAGCAGTTCTTC	CASSLESGADEQFF
-	TRBV27	-	TRBJ2-1	TGTGCCAGCAGTTTATACCAGGGGTACAATGAGCAGTTCTTC	CASSLYQGYNEQFF
-	TRBV7-6	few	TRBJ2-2	TGTGCCAGCAGCTTAGTGTTGGGCACCGGGGAGCTGTTTTTT	CASSLVLGTGELFF
TRBD1	TRBV4-1	-	TRBJ2-7	TGCGCCAGTAGCCAGGGACAGGAGACCTACGAGCAGTACTTC	CASSQGQETYEQYF
-	TRBV20-1	once	TRBJ2-3	TGCAGTGCTGCGCCTCGGGACAACCCGATCGCAGATACGCAGTATTTT	CSAAPRDNPIADTQYF
-	TRBV7-6	-	TRBJ2-5	TGTGCCAGCAGCTTAGGTGACACAGGGACCCAGTACTTC	CASSLGDTGTQYF
-	TRBV6-5	-	TRBJ2-7	TGTGCCAGCAGTTACTCTGAGGGTAGTACCTACGAGCAGTACTTC	CASSYSEGSTYEQYF
-	TRBV10-3	few	TRBJ2-1	TGTGCCATCAGTGAGTCCTACGGTAGGAATGAGCAGTTCTTC	CAISESYGRNEQFF
-	TRBV4-1	few	TRBJ1-2	TGCGTCAGCAGCCAACCTATTAAAAGACTCTATGGCTACACCTTC	CVSSQPIKRLYGYTF
-	TRBV7-3	-	TRBJ1-5	TGTGCCAGCAGCTTAGGTCAGGGGTTTCAGCCCCAGCATTTT	CASSLGQGFQPQHF